The 13 T cell receptor beta chains below were found in one sample sequenced in a study of T cell responses to AZD1222 COVID-19 vaccine. TCRdb keeps only in-frame clones here, not all; method: immunoSEQ multiplex PCR. There are over 65,000 clones in the sample; roughly nine tenths occur only once, and 5.5% to 8% lies in the top ten. The sample in question was peripheral blood, obtained on day 0 of AZD1222 vaccination. Every receptor here comes from an adult in good health.

The gene calls are TRBV4-2 and TRBJ2-7; 10 bases map to TRBD2. Germline V gene data show CDR1 as LGHNA and CDR2 as YNFKEQ. The CDR3 sequence is 15 residues long. V shed 4 bases and J 3 bases; nucleotides not matched to a gene: 6. The CDR3 loop reads CASSPRTSGSYEQYF. The CDR3 DNA follows: TGTGCCAGCAGCCCCCGGACTAGCGGAAGCTACGAGCAGTACTTC.

V gene TRBV5-5 combines with J gene TRBJ1-2, with D possibly being TRBD1 (5 bases). This CDR3 has 12 amino acids. The V end lost 4 bases, the J end lost 8 bases, and 12 bases lay between the germline ends. Looked up from germline, CDR1 is SGHKS and CDR2 is YYEKEE (reference sequence). CDR3 amino acids: CASSRDGGGYTF. In DNA, the CDR3 is TGTGCCAGCAGCCGGGACGGAGGAGGCTACACCTTC. The variable domain in full, completed from reference TRBV5-5 and TRBJ1-2, reads DAGVTQSPTHLIKTRGQQVTLRCSPISGHKSVSWYQQVLGQGPQFIFQYYEKEERGRGNFPDRFSARQFPNYSSELNVNALLLGDSALYLCASSRDGGGYTFGSGTRLTVV.

This chain connects TRBV19 to TRBJ2-7; 7 bases agree with TRBD1. The CDR3 has 15 residues. The J segment lost 1 base and the V segment lost 0 bases, leaving 3 bases of the junction unmatched. Germline lookup yields CDR1 LNHDA and CDR2 SQIVND (reference sequence). The CDR3 bases are TGTGCCAGTAGTATAGATGCACAGGGGTCCTACGAGCAGTACTTC. Translating it yields CASSIDAQGSYEQYF.

The chain employs TRBV10-3 and TRBJ2-7; D is unclear. Deletions cut 0 bases from V and 3 bases from J, with 12 bases between. Germline CDR1 ENHRY, CDR2 SYGVKD. The CDR3 has 15 residues. As DNA, the CDR3 is TGTGCCATCAGTGAGTCGATGGCAGGAGTCTACGAGCAGTACTTC. As protein: CAISESMAGVYEQYF.

This chain connects TRBV28 to TRBJ1-3; D remains unclear. CDR1 is MDHEN, CDR2 SYDVKM, per germline. The CDR3 extends over 16 amino acids. Trimming took off 2 bases at V and 0 bases at J, with 11 bases between the two ends. The CDR3 protein is CASSLDTRSSGNTIYF. As DNA, the CDR3 is TGTGCCAGCAGTTTAGACACGCGGAGCTCTGGAAACACCATATATTTT.

The chain is built from TRBV5-1 and TRBJ2-1; D ambiguous. V lost 3 bases, J lost 6 bases, and 7 bases lay in between. The CDR3 sequence is 12 residues long. Germline loops: CDR1 SGHRS, CDR2 YFSETQ. CDR3 residues: CASSSPGNEQFF. DNA of the CDR3: TGCGCCAGCAGCTCCCCTGGCAATGAGCAGTTCTTC.

The V call is TRBV18, the J call TRBJ2-1, with D possibly called TRBD1 or TRBD2 (6 bases each). The CDR3 has 14 amino acids. From germline, CDR1 is KGHSH and CDR2 LQKENI. Trimming cost V 2 bases and J 7 bases, with 12 bases left between them. The CDR3 DNA follows: TGTGCCAGCTCACCAGAGCGAGGGGGGAATGAGCAGTTCTTC. Protein: CASSPERGGNEQFF. The variable domain in full, with the rest retrieved from reference TRBV18 and TRBJ2-1, is NAGVMQNPRHLVRRRGQEARLRCSPMKGHSHVYWYRQLPEEGLKFMVYLQKENIIDESGMPKERFSAEFPKEGPSILRIQQVVRGDSAAYFCASSPERGGNEQFFGPGTRLTVL.

V usage is TRBV6-5 and J usage is TRBJ2-2; 13 bases map to TRBD2. The V segment lost 5 bases and the J segment 5 bases; nucleotides outside the gene matches: 2. In germline, CDR1 is MNHEY, CDR2 SVGAGI. The CDR3 has 15 residues. This CDR3 is CASSLLAGGTGELFF. The CDR3, as DNA: TGTGCCAGCAGTCTACTAGCGGGGGGGACCGGGGAGCTGTTTTTT.

This chain uses TRBV3-1 (or the pseudogene TRBV3-2) with TRBJ1-1, with D hard to call. The CDR3 spans 19 residues. Looked up from germline, CDR1 is LGHDT and CDR2 is YNNKEL (reference sequence). Trimming removed 4 bases at V and 1 base at J, with 25 bases between. The CDR3 protein is CASSPRGARVDLRNTEAFF. CDR3 coding DNA: TGTGCCAGCAGCCCCCGCGGCGCTAGAGTGGACTTACGGAACACTGAAGCTTTCTTT.

The CDR3 DNA is TGTGCCAGCAGCCCTAGCGGGAGTTCTTCCCACAATGAGCAGTTCTTC. Its protein is CASSPSGSSSHNEQFF. The rearrangement uses TRBV2 and TRBJ2-1; 10 nucleotides line up with TRBD2. V dropped 6 bases and J dropped 5; count of bases not matched to a gene: 10. The germline V gene encodes CDR1 SNHLY and CDR2 FYNNEI. The CDR3 runs to 16 residues.

The chain employs TRBV7-8 and TRBJ2-7, with 9 bases matching TRBD1. Germline loops: CDR1 SGHVS, CDR2 FQNEAQ. V shed 4 bases and J 3 bases; nucleotides not matched to a gene: 7. The CDR3 extends over 15 amino acids. The chain's CDR3 is CASSSGTGSFYEQYF. In nucleotides, the CDR3 is TGTGCCAGCAGCTCAGGGACAGGGTCTTTCTACGAGCAGTACTTC. The variable domain in full, with the rest retrieved from reference TRBV7-8 and TRBJ2-7, is GAGVSQSPRYKVAKRGQDVALRCDPISGHVSLFWYQQALGQGPEFLTYFQNEAQLDKSGLPSDRFFAERPEGSVSTLKIQRTQQEDSAVYLCASSSGTGSFYEQYFGPGTRLTVT.

The rearrangement links TRBV15 to TRBJ2-1, with 8 bases that match TRBD2. Germline V gives CDR1 LNHNV, CDR2 YYDKDF (reference sequence). V shed 4 bases and J 4 bases; nucleotides not matched to a gene: 9. The CDR3 loop spans 16 amino acids. The CDR3 spells CATSTIRSGGYNEQFF. The CDR3 nucleotides are TGTGCCACCAGCACAATAAGGAGCGGGGGATACAATGAGCAGTTCTTC.

The rearrangement links TRBV28 to TRBJ1-5; 9 positions agree with TRBD1. Germline CDR1 reads MDHEN; CDR2 reads SYDVKM. The CDR3 runs 16 residues. V shed 6 bases, J shed 4 bases, and the junction held 10 bases outside the gene matches. CDR3 sequence: CASRLSTGGRNQPQHF. As DNA, the CDR3 is TGTGCCAGCAGACTATCCACAGGGGGCAGGAATCAGCCCCAGCATTTT.